This is a list of T cell receptor beta chains from one sample in a study of T cells of healthy individuals. TCRdb re-called the 5' RACE reads with MiXCR, one entry per CDR3 protein. The data show around 100,000 distinct CDR3 sequences, approximately 18% seen once. These receptors were collected from a human donor in good health. CDR3s include the opening cysteine and the closing phenylalanine or tryptophan. Fields, in order: D gene, V gene, clone size, J gene, CDR3 protein, CDR3 DNA. A D gene is named only where the DNA matches it firmly. Clone size is not always given. Where it is, it says once, few, many or a class for expanded clones.

-	TRBV5-1	-	TRBJ2-7	CASSLGPRGDYEQYF	TGCGCCAGCAGCTTGGGCCCCAGGGGTGACTACGAGCAGTACTTC
-	TRBV7-9	-	TRBJ1-2	CASSPQPGPENYGYTF	TGTGCCAGCAGCCCCCAACCGGGCCCGGAGAACTATGGCTACACCTTC
TRBD1	TRBV6-2/TRBV6-3	-	TRBJ1-5	CASTPDREPDQPQHF	TGTGCCAGCACCCCGGACAGGGAACCCGATCAGCCCCAGCATTTT
-	TRBV15	once	TRBJ1-5	CATSRDGRGNQPQHF	TGTGCCACCAGCCGGGACGGCCGGGGCAATCAGCCCCAGCATTTT
-	TRBV2	many	TRBJ1-4	CASSRNREKLFF	TGTGCCAGCAGCCGGAATAGAGAAAAACTGTTTTTT
-	TRBV6-5	-	TRBJ1-2	CASSSSYGYTF	TGTGCCAGCAGTTCCAGCTATGGCTACACCTTC
TRBD1	TRBV7-2	few	TRBJ2-7	CASSVTGWYEQYF	TGTGCCAGCAGCGTGACAGGGTGGTACGAGCAGTACTTC
TRBD2	TRBV5-1	-	TRBJ2-3	CASSYGLAGGISDTQYF	TGCGCCAGCAGCTACGGACTAGCGGGGGGGATTTCGGATACGCAGTATTTT
TRBD1	TRBV20-1	-	TRBJ1-2	CSASWDRARPANYGYTF	TGCAGTGCATCGTGGGACAGGGCTCGCCCAGCGAACTATGGCTACACCTTC
TRBD2	TRBV27	-	TRBJ2-3	CASSLLRGGRSDTQYF	TGTGCCAGCAGTTTACTGCGGGGGGGCAGGTCAGATACGCAGTATTTT
-	TRBV7-9	-	TRBJ1-4	CASSLRTGWGNEKLFF	TGTGCCAGCAGCCTACGAACAGGGTGGGGAAATGAAAAACTGTTTTTT
-	TRBV6-1	few	TRBJ2-2	CASSEVPPANTGELFF	TGTGCCAGCAGTGAAGTCCCCCCCGCGAACACCGGGGAGCTGTTTTTT